The 29 T cell receptor beta chains reported below all come from one sample, sequenced in a study of blood T cell repertoires in COVID-19. Sequencing was performed with immunoSEQ multiplex PCR; in TCRdb, only in-frame clones are kept and a portion is missing. This sample has around 210,000 clones, with around four fifths found just once. Sequencing used peripheral blood. The receptors here all came from a man aged 55-75 years with COVID-19, enrolled during active disease.

The rearrangement links TRBV6-2 or TRBV6-3 to TRBJ1-1; 8 bases fit TRBD1. Germline CDR1 and CDR2: MNHEY and SVGEGT. This CDR3 comprises 15 residues. V lost 0 bases to trimming and J lost 6 bases; unmatched junction nucleotides: 6. CDR3 loop: CASSYSPQGVSEAFF. In nucleotides, the CDR3 is TGTGCCAGCAGTTACTCGCCACAGGGGGTATCTGAAGCTTTCTTT.

The rearrangement links TRBV28 to TRBJ2-7; 7 positions match TRBD1. The CDR3 runs 12 residues. J was trimmed by 3 bases and V by 6 bases; bases with no gene match: 2. Germline CDR1 is MDHEN and CDR2 is SYDVKM. The chain's CDR3 is CASRDRVYEQYF. The DNA for the CDR3 is TGTGCCAGCAGAGACAGGGTCTACGAGCAGTACTTC.

Concerning this clone itself: The same CDR3 arises from other DNA sequences in this sample as well. V usage is TRBV6-5 and J usage is TRBJ1-5, with D perhaps matching TRBD1 (5 bases). This CDR3 spans 13 amino acids. Deletions cut 4 bases from V and 4 bases from J, with 8 bases between. Looked up from germline, CDR1 is MNHEY and CDR2 is SVGAGI. As DNA, the CDR3 is TGTGCCAGCAGTTCCCGACAGAATCAGCCCCAGCATTTT. Residues: CASSSRQNQPQHF.

The V gene is TRBV4-1, the J gene TRBJ2-7; the D gene is possibly TRBD1 (5 bases). V was trimmed by 0 bases and J by 6 bases, leaving 12 bases between them. Per the germline V gene, CDR1 is MGHRA and CDR2 is YSYEKL. This CDR3 has 14 amino acids. The CDR3 region is CASSQDGGATEQYF. CDR3 DNA sequence: TGCGCCAGCAGCCAAGATGGTGGGGCGACCGAGCAGTACTTC.

Note on this clone: At one end the junction does not follow the germline gene, possibly because of a read error. The J gene is TRBJ1-5, the V gene TRBV4-1; unclear D gene. The CDR3 totals 13 residues. Germline CDR1 MGHRA, CDR2 YSYEKL. DNA for the CDR3: TGCGCCAGCAGCCAACATAGCAACCAGCCCCAGCATTTT. Protein: CASSQHSNQPQHF.

V is TRBV2 and J is TRBJ1-5, with a weak D call TRBD1 (6 bases). Germline CDR1 reads SNHLY; CDR2 reads FYNNEI. Trimming left V 6 bases short and J 4 bases short, with 13 bases between. The CDR3 consists of 14 residues. CDR3 amino acids: CASRTGTTNQPQHF. As DNA, the CDR3 is TGTGCCAGCAGGACCGGGACAACAAATCAGCCCCAGCATTTT.

This chain joins TRBV28 and TRBJ1-2; D call uncertain. Trimming took off 7 bases at V and 7 bases at J, with 16 bases between the two ends. CDR3 size: 13 residues. Germline values: CDR1 MDHEN, CDR2 SYDVKM. This CDR3 is CASTLGGVSGYTF. CDR3 coding DNA: TGTGCCAGCACCCTCGGCGGGGTGAGTGGCTACACCTTC.

The chain employs TRBV30 and TRBJ2-1, with D perhaps TRBD2 (6 bases). CDR3 length equals 16 residues. The V and J ends lost 4 bases and 4 bases respectively, with 20 bases between them. CDR1 GTSNPN and CDR2 SVGIG come from the germline V gene (reference sequence). CDR3 in DNA: TGTGCCTGGAAGGTCGTGGGGCTAGCGATATACAATGAGCAGTTCTTC. Translation: CAWKVVGLAIYNEQFF.

The chain couples TRBV27 to TRBJ2-7; a weak D match, TRBD1 (7 bases). Trimming cost V 7 bases and J 6 bases, with 19 bases left between them. Germline V lookup: CDR1 MNHEY, CDR2 SMNVEV (reference sequence). The CDR3 is 14 amino acids. The CDR3 DNA sequence: TGTGCCAGCACCCGGCAGGGGGGCTTCCTCGAGCAGTACTTC. As protein: CASTRQGGFLEQYF.

The V call is TRBV27, the J call TRBJ1-5, with TRBD1 identical over 8 bases. Trimming removed 6 bases from V and 8 bases from J; junction bases left unmatched: 12. Germline V gives CDR1 MNHEY, CDR2 SMNVEV (reference sequence). The CDR3 runs 15 residues. CDR3 nucleotide sequence: TGTGCCAGCAGCAGAACAGGGGGAATTTCGGAGCCCCAGCATTTT. Residues: CASSRTGGISEPQHF.

The gene calls are TRBV6-5 and TRBJ1-2; the D gene is possibly TRBD1 (5 bases). This CDR3 comprises 13 residues. Germline assignment: CDR1 MNHEY and CDR2 SVGAGI. Trimming cost V 0 bases and J 6 bases, with 8 bases left between them. CDR3 loop: CASSYSGVDGYTF. Written as DNA, the CDR3 is TGTGCCAGCAGTTACTCAGGGGTCGATGGCTACACCTTC.

The rearrangement links TRBV3-1 (or the pseudogene TRBV3-2) to TRBJ1-1; the D is unclear. Germline values: CDR1 LGHDT, CDR2 YNNKEL (reference sequence). The germline V and J ends were trimmed by 4 bases and 4 bases, with 10 bases remaining between them. The CDR3 has 13 residues. CDR3 DNA sequence: TGTGCCAGCAGCCTCTTCGAGGCCACTGAAGCTTTCTTT. Amino acids: CASSLFEATEAFF.

V is TRBV27 and J is TRBJ2-2; 10 bases are a match to TRBD1. The junction had 2 bases not matched to a gene; V was cut back by 4 bases and J by 0 bases. This CDR3 has 16 residues. The germline CDR1 and CDR2 sequences are MNHEY and SMNVEV (reference sequence). This CDR3 reads CASSSTGGTNTGELFF. Here the CDR3 DNA reads TGTGCCAGCAGTTCGACAGGGGGCACGAACACCGGGGAGCTGTTTTTT.

The chain joins TRBV9 to TRBJ2-2; D is possibly TRBD1 (5 bases). The germline V gene encodes CDR1 SGDLS and CDR2 YYNGEE. The CDR3 extends over 16 amino acids. Trimming cost V 3 bases and J 7 bases, with 19 bases left between them. CDR3 DNA sequence: TGTGCCAGCAGCGGTACGACACAGGCGGTGATCGGGGAGCTGTTTTTT. Translating gives CASSGTTQAVIGELFF.

The chain uses TRBV6-2 or TRBV6-3 and TRBJ2-3; D is perhaps TRBD1 (6 bases). Trimming took off 2 bases at V and 5 bases at J, with 8 bases between the two ends. The germline V gene has CDR1 MNHEY and CDR2 SVGEGT. The CDR3 loop spans 13 amino acids. As DNA, the CDR3 is TGTGCCAGCAGTTACGGACAGTTAGATACGCAGTATTTT. Residues: CASSYGQLDTQYF.

The chain couples TRBV2 to TRBJ2-2; D might be TRBD1 (6 bases). The ends were cut back, 3 bases at V and 13 bases at J, with 9 bases in the middle. Per germline, CDR1 SNHLY and CDR2 FYNNEI. This CDR3 has 11 residues. The CDR3 DNA reads as TGTGCCAGCAGTGATACAGGGCGGCTGTTTTTT. This translates into CASSDTGRLFF.

V and J are TRBV4-2 and TRBJ2-5, with a tentative D call TRBD1 (6 bases). Trimming removed 1 base from V and 2 bases from J, with 14 bases in between. The V gene's germline CDR1 is LGHNA and CDR2 YNFKEQ. The CDR3 sequence is 16 residues long. CDR3 DNA: TGTGCCAGCAGCCAAGTGTCATGGGACACACAAGAGACCCAGTACTTC. It specifies CASSQVSWDTQETQYF.

This sequence joins TRBV19 and TRBJ1-2; D might be TRBD1 (5 bases). The CDR3 has 15 residues. Trimming stripped 7 bases from V and 4 bases from J, with 19 bases between. The V gene's germline CDR1 is LNHDA and CDR2 SQIVND (reference sequence). DNA for the CDR3: TGTGCCAGTACACAGGTGGCAGATTTAGGCTATGGCTACACCTTC. Protein: CASTQVADLGYGYTF.

The chain recombines TRBV2 with TRBJ2-2; D gene ambiguous. Trimming took off 4 bases at V and 0 bases at J, with 9 bases between the two ends. CDR3 length: 15 residues. Germline CDR1 and CDR2: SNHLY and FYNNEI. CDR3 sequence reads: CASSVGRPNTGELFF. CDR3 nucleotide sequence: TGTGCCAGCAGTGTAGGCAGGCCGAACACCGGGGAGCTGTTTTTT.

V and J are TRBV7-9 and TRBJ1-6; 7 bases align to TRBD1. V was pared by 6 bases and J by 5 bases, with 4 bases of the junction left unmatched. The length of the CDR3 is 14 residues. CDR1 SEHNR and CDR2 FQNEAQ come from the germline V gene (reference sequence). CDR3 nucleotides: TGTGCCAGCAGTACCGGGACAGATAATTCACCCCTCCACTTT. Amino acid sequence: CASSTGTDNSPLHF.

This rearrangement joins TRBV20-1 to TRBJ2-1, with a weak D call TRBD2 (5 bases). Looked up from germline, CDR1 is DFQATT and CDR2 is SNEGSKA (reference sequence). Trimming removed 8 bases from V and 7 bases from J, with 12 bases in between. This CDR3 is built from 11 residues. The CDR3 sequence is CSREMVNEQFF. CDR3 nucleotides: TGCAGTAGGGAGATGGTGAATGAGCAGTTCTTC.

The chain is built from TRBV9 and TRBJ2-3, with 7 nucleotides matching TRBD1. The CDR3 totals 17 residues. CDR1 and CDR2 from the germline V gene are SGDLS and YYNGEE. Trimming took 0 bases from V and 6 from J; bases not matched to a gene: 13. The CDR3 DNA reads TGTGCCAGCAGCGTAGAGGGGGCGAGTAGGTCAACTGATACGCAGTATTTT. It encodes CASSVEGASRSTDTQYF.

CDR3 residues: CASSLKTSGTDTQYF. DNA for the CDR3: TGTGCCAGCAGTTTAAAGACTAGCGGGACAGATACGCAGTATTTT. This chain uses TRBV5-4 with TRBJ2-3, with 10 bases identical to TRBD2. CDR1 is SGHNT, CDR2 YYREEE, per germline (reference sequence). This CDR3 has 15 residues. Trimming removed 5 bases from V and 3 bases from J; junction bases left unmatched: 6.

This chain links TRBV6-6 with TRBJ1-5; 7 nucleotides align to TRBD1. This CDR3 is 14 amino acids long. Germline V gives CDR1 MNHNY, CDR2 SVGAGI (reference sequence). J was trimmed by 2 bases and V by 6 bases; bases with no gene match: 4. CDR3 DNA sequence: TGTGCCAGCAGGCGTACAGGGGGCAATCAGCCCCAGCATTTT. Translation gives CASRRTGGNQPQHF.

A word on this clone: An end of the junction differs from the germline gene, which may be a read error. This rearrangement joins TRBV6-2 or TRBV6-3 to TRBJ1-4; no firm D call. This CDR3 is 14 amino acids long. CDR1 and CDR2 (germline): MNHEY, SVGEGT. CDR3 DNA sequence: TGTGCCAGCAGTTACCGGGGAACTACTGAAAAACTGTTTTTT. Amino acid sequence: CASSYRGTTEKLFF.

This clone has a handful of counts. The rearrangement links TRBV7-2 to TRBJ1-5; 8 bases map to TRBD1. The V gene's germline CDR1 is SGHTA and CDR2 FQGNSA. The CDR3 has 15 residues. V gave up 5 bases and J gave up 6 bases; unmatched junction bases: 9. Written as DNA, the CDR3 is TGTGCCAGCAGCCGTACGACAGGGGTAGTTCAGCCCCAGCATTTT. Encoded protein: CASSRTTGVVQPQHF.

A single count supports this clone. CDR3 sequence reads: CASSYGTDGTLHF. The CDR3 bases are TGTGCCAGCAGCTACGGGACAGACGGCACCCTCCACTTT. The V and J genes are TRBV7-6 and TRBJ1-6; 7 bases agree with TRBD1. The length of the CDR3 is 13 residues. CDR1 is SGHVS and CDR2 is FNYEAQ in the germline V gene. The junction had 8 bases not matched to a gene; V was cut back by 4 bases and J by 14 bases.

The J gene is TRBJ2-3, the V gene TRBV3-1 (or the pseudogene TRBV3-2); a possible D gene is TRBD1 (5 bases). V dropped 5 bases and J dropped 3 bases, with 9 bases sitting between them. Germline V gene data show CDR1 as LGHDT and CDR2 as YNNKEL (reference sequence). This CDR3 has 13 residues. CDR3 sequence (DNA): TGTGCCAGCAGCTTAGCAGGGACAGATACGCAGTATTTT. Translating gives CASSLAGTDTQYF.

The chain joins TRBV30 to TRBJ2-1; D is unresolved. Germline lookup yields CDR1 GTSNPN and CDR2 SVGIG (reference sequence). Trimming pared 3 bases from V and 7 bases from J, leaving 7 bases between. This CDR3 spans 11 amino acids. The CDR3 loop reads CAWSPRNEQFF. The DNA for the CDR3 is TGTGCCTGGAGCCCCCGGAATGAGCAGTTCTTC.